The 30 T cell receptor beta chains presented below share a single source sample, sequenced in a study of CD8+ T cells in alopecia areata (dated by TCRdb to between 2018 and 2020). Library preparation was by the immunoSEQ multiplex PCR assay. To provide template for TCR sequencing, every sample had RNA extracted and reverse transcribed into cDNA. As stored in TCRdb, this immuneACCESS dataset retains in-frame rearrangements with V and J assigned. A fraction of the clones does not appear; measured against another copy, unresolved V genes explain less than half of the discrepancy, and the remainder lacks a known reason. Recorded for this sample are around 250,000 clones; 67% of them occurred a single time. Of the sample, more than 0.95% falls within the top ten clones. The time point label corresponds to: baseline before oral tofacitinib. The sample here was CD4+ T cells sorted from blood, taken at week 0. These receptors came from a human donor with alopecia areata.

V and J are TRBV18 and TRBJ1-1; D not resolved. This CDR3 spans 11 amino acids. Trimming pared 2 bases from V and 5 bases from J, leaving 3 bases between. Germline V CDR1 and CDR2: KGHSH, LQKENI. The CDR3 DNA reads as TGTGCCAGCTCACCAGGGACTGAAGCTTTCTTT. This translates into CASSPGTEAFF.

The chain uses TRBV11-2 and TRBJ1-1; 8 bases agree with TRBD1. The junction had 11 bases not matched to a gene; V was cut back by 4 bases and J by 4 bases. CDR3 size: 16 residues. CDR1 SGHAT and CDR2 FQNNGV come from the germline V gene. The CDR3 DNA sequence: TGTGCCAGCAGCTGGGCCCGCAGGGGGCAGGGCACTGAAGCTTTCTTT. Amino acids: CASSWARRGQGTEAFF.

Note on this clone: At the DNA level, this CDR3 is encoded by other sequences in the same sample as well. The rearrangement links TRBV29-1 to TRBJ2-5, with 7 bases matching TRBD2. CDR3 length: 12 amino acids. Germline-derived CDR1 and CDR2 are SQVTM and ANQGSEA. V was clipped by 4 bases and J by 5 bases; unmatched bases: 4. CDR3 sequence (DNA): TGCAGCGTTGCCGGGGGAGGGGAGACCCAGTACTTC. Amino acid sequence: CSVAGGGETQYF.

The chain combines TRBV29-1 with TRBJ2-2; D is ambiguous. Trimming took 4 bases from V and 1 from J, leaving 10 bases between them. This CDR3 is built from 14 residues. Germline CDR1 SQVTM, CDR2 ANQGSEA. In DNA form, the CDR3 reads TGCAGCGTTGTTCTCTCCAAGAACACCGGGGAGCTGTTTTTT. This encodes CSVVLSKNTGELFF.

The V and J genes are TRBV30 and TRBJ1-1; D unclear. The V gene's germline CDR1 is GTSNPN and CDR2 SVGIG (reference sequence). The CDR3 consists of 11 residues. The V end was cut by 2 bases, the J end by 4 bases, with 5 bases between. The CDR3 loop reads CAWSLATEAFF. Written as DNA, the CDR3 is TGTGCCTGGAGTTTAGCCACTGAAGCTTTCTTT.

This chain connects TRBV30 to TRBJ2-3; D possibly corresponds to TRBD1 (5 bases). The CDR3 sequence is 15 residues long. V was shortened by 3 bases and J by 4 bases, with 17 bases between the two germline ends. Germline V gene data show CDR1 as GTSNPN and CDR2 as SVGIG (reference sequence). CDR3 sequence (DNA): TGTGCCTGGAGATCCGCAGGGTGGTCGGCAGATACGCAGTATTTT. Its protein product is CAWRSAGWSADTQYF.

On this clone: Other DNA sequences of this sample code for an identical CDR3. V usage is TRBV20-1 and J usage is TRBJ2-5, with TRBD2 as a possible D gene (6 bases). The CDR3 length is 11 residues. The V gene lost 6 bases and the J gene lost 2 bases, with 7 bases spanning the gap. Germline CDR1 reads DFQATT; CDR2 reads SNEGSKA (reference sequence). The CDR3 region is CSAGGQETQYF. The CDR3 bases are TGCAGTGCGGGAGGACAAGAGACCCAGTACTTC.

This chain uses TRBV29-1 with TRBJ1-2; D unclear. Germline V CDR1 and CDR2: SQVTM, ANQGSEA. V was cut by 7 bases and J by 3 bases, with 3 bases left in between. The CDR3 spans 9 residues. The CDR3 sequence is CSADYGYTF. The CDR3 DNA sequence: TGCAGCGCGGACTATGGCTACACCTTC.

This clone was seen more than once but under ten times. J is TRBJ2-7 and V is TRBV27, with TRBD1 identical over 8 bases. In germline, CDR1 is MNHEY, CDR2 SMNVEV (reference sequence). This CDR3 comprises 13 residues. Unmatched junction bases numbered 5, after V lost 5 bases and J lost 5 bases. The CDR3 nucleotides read TGTGCCAGCAGTCGTCAGGGGGCTCACGAGCAGTACTTC. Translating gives CASSRQGAHEQYF.

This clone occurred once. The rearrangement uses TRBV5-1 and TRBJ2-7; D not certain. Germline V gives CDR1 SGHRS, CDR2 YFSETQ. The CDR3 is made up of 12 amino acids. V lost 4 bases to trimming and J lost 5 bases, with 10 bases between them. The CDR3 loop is CASSEQWDEQYF. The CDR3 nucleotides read TGCGCCAGCAGCGAACAGTGGGACGAGCAGTACTTC.

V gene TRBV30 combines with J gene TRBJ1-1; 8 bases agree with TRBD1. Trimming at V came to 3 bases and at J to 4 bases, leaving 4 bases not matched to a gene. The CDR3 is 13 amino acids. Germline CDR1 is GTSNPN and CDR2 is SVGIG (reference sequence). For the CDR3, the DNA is TGTGCCTGGAGGCGGGGACAGGTCACTGAAGCTTTCTTT. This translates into CAWRRGQVTEAFF. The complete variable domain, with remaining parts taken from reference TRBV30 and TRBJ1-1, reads SQTIHQWPATLVQPVGSPLSLECTVEGTSNPNLYWYRQAAGRGLQLLFYSVGIGQISSEVPQNLSASRPQDRQFILSSKKLLLSDSGFYLCAWRRGQVTEAFFGQGTRLTVV.

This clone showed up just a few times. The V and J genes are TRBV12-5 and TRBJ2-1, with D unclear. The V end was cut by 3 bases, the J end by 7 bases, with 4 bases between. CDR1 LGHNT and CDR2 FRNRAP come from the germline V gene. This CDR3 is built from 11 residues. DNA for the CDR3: TGTGCTAGTGGTTTTTCGAATGAGCAGTTCTTC. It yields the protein CASGFSNEQFF. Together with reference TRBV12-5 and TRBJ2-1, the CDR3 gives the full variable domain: DARVTQTPRHKVTEMGQEVTMRCQPILGHNTVFWYRQTMMQGLELLAYFRNRAPLDDSGMPKDRFSAEMPDATLATLKIQPSEPRDSAVYFCASGFSNEQFFGPGTRLTVL.

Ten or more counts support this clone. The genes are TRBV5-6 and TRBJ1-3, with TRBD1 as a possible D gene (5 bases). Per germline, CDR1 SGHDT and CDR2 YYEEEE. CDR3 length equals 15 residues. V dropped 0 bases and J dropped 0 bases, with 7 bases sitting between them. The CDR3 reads CASSLGTISGNTIYF. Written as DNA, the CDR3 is TGTGCCAGCAGCTTGGGGACAATCTCTGGAAACACCATATATTTT.

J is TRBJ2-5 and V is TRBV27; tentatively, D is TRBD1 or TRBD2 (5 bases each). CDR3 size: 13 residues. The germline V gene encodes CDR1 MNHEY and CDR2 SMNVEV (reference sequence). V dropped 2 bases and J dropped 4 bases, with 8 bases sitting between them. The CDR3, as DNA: TGTGCCAGCAGTTTAAAGGGACCAGAGACCCAGTACTTC. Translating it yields CASSLKGPETQYF.

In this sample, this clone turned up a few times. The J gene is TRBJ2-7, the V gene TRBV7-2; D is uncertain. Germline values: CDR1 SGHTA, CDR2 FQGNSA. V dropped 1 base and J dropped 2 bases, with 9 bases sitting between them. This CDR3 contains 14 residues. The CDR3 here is CASSLGPGTYEQYF. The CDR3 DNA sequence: TGTGCCAGCAGCTTAGGGCCGGGCACCTACGAGCAGTACTTC.

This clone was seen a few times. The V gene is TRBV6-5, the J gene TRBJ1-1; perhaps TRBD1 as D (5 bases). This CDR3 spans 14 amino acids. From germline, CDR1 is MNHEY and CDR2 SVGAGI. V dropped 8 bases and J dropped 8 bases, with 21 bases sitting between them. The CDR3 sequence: CASPKPGGSEEAFF. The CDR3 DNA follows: TGTGCCAGCCCCAAACCGGGGGGGTCGGAAGAAGCTTTCTTT.

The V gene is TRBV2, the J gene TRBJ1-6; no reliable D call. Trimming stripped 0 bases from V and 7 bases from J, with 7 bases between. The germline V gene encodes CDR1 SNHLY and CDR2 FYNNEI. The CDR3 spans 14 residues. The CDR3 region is CASSEAIQNSPLHF. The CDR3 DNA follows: TGTGCCAGCAGTGAAGCGATTCAAAATTCACCCCTCCACTTT.

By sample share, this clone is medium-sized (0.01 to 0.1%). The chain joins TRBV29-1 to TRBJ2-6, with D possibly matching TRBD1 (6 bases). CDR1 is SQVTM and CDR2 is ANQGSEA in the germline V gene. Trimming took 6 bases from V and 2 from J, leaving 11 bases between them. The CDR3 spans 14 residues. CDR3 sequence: CSVADRPGANVLTF. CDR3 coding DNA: TGCAGCGTAGCAGACAGGCCTGGGGCCAACGTCCTGACTTTC.

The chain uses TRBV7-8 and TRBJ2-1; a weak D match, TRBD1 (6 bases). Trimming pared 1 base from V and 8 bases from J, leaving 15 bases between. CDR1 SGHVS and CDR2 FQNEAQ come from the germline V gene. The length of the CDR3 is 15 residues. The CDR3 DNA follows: TGTGCCAGCAGCTTAGGTCAGGGGAAGGTGTATGAGCAGTTCTTC. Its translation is CASSLGQGKVYEQFF.

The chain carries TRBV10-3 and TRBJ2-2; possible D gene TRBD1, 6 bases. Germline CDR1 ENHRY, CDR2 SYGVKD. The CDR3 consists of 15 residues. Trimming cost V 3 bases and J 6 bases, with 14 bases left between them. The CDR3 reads CAISEIIGQSGELFF. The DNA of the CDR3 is TGTGCCATCAGTGAAATCATAGGACAGTCCGGGGAGCTGTTTTTT.

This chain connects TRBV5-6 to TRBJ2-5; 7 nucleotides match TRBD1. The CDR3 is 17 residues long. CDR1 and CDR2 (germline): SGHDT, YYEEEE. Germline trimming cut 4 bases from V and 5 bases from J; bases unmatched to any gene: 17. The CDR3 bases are TGTGCCAGCAGCCCGTTAGACAGGGCCATGAATGGGGAGACCCAGTACTTC. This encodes CASSPLDRAMNGETQYF.

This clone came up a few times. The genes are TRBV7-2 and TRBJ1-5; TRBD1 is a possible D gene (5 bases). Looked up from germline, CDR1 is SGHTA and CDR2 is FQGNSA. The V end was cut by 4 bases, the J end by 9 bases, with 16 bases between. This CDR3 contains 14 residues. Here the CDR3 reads CASSSDLGDLPQHF. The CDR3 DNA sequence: TGTGCCAGCAGCTCCGACTTGGGGGATCTGCCCCAGCATTTT. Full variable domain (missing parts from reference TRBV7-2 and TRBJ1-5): GAGVSQSPSNKVTEKGKDVELRCDPISGHTALYWYRQSLGQGLEFLIYFQGNSAPDKSGLPSDRFSAERTGGSVSTLTIQRTQQEDSAVYLCASSSDLGDLPQHFGDGTRLSIL.

CDR3 nucleotides: TGTGCCAGCAGTTTAAGAGAGGGTGCTAACTATGGCTACACCTTC. As protein: CASSLREGANYGYTF. The chain combines TRBV27 with TRBJ1-2; D is ambiguous. V was cut by 2 bases and J by 0 bases, with 10 bases left in between. The V gene's germline CDR1 is MNHEY and CDR2 SMNVEV (reference sequence). This CDR3 is 15 amino acids long.

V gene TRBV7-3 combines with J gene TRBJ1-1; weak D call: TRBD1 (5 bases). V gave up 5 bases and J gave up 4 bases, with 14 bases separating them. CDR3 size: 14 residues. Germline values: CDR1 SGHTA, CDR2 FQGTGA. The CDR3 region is CASSPAGTSTEAFF. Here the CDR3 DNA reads TGTGCCAGCAGCCCGGCGGGGACGAGCACTGAAGCTTTCTTT.

The CDR3 region has the DNA TGTGCCTCTTCGACAGGCCTCTATGGCTACACCTTC. Its translation is CASSTGLYGYTF. This rearrangement joins TRBV30 to TRBJ1-2; D is possibly TRBD1 (6 bases). From germline, CDR1 is GTSNPN and CDR2 SVGIG (reference sequence). V was clipped by 7 bases and J by 4 bases, with 13 bases between them. CDR3 size: 12 residues.

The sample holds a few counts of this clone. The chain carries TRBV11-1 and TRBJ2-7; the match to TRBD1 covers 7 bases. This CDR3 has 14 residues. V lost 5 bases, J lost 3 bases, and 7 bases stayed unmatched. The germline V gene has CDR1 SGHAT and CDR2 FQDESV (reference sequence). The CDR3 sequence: CASSARQGVYEQYF. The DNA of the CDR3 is TGTGCCAGCAGCGCCCGACAGGGAGTCTACGAGCAGTACTTC.

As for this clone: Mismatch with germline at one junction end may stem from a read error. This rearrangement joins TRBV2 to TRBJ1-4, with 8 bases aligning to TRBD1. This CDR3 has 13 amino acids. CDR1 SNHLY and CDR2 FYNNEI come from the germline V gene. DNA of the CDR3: TGTGCCGGCAGGACAGGGATTAATGAAAAACTGTTTTTT. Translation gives CAGRTGINEKLFF.

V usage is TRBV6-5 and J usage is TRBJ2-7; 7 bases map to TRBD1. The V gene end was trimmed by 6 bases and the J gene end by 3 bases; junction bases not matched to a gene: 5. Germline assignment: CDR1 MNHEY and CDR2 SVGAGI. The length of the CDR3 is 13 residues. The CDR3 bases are TGTGCCAGCAGCCAGGGACAGAGCTACGAGCAGTACTTC. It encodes CASSQGQSYEQYF.

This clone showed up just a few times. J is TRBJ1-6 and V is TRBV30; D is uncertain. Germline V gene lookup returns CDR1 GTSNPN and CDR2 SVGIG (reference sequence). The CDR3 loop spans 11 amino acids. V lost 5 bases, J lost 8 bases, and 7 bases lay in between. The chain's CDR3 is CAWGIDSPLHF. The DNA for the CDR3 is TGTGCCTGGGGGATAGATTCACCCCTCCACTTT.

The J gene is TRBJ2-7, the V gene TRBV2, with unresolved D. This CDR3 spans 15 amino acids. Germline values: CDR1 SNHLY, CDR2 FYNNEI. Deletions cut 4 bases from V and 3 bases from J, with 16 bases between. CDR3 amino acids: CASSGAPENIYEQYF. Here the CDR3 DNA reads TGTGCCAGCAGTGGAGCCCCCGAAAATATCTACGAGCAGTACTTC.